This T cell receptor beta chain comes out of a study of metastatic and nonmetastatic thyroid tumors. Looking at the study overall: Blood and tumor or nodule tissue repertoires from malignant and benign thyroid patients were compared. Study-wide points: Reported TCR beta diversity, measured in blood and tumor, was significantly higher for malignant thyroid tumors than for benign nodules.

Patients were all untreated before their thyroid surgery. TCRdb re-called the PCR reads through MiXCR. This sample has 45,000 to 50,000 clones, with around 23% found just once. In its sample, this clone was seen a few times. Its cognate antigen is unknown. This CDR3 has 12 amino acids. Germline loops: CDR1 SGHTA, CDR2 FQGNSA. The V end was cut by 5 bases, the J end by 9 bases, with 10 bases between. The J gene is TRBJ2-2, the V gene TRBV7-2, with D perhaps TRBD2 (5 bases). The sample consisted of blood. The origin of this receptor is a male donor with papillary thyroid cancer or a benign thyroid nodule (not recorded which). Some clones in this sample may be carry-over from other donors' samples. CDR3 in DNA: TGTGCCAGCAGCCTCCTAGCCTGGGAGCTGTTTTTT. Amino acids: CASSLLAWELFF.